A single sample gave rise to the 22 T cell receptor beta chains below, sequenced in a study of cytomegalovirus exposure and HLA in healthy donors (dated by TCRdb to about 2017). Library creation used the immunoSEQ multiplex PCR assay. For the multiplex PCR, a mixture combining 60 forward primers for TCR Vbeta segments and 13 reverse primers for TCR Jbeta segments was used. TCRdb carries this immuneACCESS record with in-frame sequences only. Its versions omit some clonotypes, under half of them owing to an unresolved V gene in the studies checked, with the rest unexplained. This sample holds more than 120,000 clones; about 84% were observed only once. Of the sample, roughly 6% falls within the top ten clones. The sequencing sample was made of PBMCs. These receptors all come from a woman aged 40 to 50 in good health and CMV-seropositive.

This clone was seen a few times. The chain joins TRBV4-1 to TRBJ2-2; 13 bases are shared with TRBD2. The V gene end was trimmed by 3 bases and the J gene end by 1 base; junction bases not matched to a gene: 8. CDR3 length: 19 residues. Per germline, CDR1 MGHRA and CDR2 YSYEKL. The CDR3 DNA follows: TGCGCCAGCAGCCATTCCTCCCGGACTAGCGGGAGGAACACCGGGGAGCTGTTTTTT. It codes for CASSHSSRTSGRNTGELFF.

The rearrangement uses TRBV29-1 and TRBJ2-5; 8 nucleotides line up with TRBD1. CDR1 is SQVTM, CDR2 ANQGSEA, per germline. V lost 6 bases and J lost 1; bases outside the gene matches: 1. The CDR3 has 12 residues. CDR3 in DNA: TGCAGCGTGGACAGGGCCCAAGAGACCCAGTACTTC. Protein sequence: CSVDRAQETQYF.

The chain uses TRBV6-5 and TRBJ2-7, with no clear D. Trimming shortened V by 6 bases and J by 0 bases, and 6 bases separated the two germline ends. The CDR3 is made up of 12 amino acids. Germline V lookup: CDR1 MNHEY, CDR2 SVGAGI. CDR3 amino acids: CASRGSSYEQYF. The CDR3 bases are TGTGCCAGCAGGGGCAGCTCCTACGAGCAGTACTTC.

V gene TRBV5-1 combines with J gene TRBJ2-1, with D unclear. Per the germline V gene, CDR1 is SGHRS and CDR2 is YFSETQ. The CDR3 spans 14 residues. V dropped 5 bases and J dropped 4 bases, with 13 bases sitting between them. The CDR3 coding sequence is TGCGCCAGCAGAAAAAATAACGGTTACAATGAGCAGTTCTTC. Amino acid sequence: CASRKNNGYNEQFF.

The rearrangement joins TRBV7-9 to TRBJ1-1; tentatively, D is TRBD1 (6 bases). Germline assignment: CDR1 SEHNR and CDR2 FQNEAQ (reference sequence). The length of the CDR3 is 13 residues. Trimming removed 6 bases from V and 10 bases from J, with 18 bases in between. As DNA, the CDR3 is TGTGCCAGCAGGCCTGGCACAGGGCAGGGAGCTTTCTTT. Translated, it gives CASRPGTGQGAFF.

The CDR3 DNA is TGTGCCAGCACCGGGAGGAGGAGAACTCACAATGAGCAGTTCTTC. Residues: CASTGRRRTHNEQFF. This rearrangement joins TRBV6-6 to TRBJ2-1, with 7 nucleotides matching TRBD2. V gave up 7 bases and J gave up 5 bases; unmatched junction bases: 11. CDR1 and CDR2 from the germline V gene are MNHNY and SVGAGI (reference sequence). The CDR3 consists of 15 residues.

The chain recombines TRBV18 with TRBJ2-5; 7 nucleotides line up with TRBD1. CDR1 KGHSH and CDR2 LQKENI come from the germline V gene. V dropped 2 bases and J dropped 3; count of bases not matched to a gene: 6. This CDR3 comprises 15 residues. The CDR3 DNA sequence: TGTGCCAGCTCACCAGAATCGGGGACAGAAGAGACCCAGTACTTC. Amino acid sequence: CASSPESGTEETQYF.

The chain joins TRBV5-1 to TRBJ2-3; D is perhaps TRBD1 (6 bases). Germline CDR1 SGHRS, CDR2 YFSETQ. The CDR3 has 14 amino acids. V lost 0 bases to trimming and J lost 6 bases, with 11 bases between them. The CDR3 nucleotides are TGCGCCAGCAGCTTGGCCAGGGGTAAGGATACGCAGTATTTT. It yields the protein CASSLARGKDTQYF. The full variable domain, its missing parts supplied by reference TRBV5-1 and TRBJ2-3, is KAGVTQTPRYLIKTRGQQVTLSCSPISGHRSVSWYQQTPGQGLQFLFEYFSETQRNKGNFPGRFSGRQFSNSRSEMNVSTLELGDSALYLCASSLARGKDTQYFGPGTRLTVL.

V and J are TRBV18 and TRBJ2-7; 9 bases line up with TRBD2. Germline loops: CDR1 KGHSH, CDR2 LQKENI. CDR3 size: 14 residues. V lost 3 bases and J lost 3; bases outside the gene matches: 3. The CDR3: CASSPASGNYEQYF. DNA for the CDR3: TGTGCCAGCTCACCGGCTAGCGGGAACTACGAGCAGTACTTC.

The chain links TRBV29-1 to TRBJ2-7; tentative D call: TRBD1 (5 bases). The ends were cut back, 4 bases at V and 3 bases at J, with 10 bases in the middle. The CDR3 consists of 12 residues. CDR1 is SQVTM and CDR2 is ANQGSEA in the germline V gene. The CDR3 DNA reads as TGCAGCGTTGTTGTCAGGGACTACGAGCAGTACTTC. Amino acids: CSVVVRDYEQYF.

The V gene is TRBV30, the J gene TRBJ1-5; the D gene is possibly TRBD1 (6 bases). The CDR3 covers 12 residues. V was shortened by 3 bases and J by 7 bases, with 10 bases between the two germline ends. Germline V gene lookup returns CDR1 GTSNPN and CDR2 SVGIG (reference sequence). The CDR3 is CAWSTGWQPQHF. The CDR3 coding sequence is TGTGCCTGGAGCACAGGGTGGCAGCCCCAGCATTTT. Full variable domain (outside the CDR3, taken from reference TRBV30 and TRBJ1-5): SQTIHQWPATLVQPVGSPLSLECTVEGTSNPNLYWYRQAAGRGLQLLFYSVGIGQISSEVPQNLSASRPQDRQFILSSKKLLLSDSGFYLCAWSTGWQPQHFGDGTRLSIL.

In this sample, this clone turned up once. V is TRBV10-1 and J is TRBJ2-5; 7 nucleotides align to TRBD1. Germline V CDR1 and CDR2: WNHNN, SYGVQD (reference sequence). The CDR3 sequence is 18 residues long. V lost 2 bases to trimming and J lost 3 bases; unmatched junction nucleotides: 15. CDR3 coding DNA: TGCGCCAGCAGTGAGGGGGCCCCGGCAGGGGGAAAGAAAGAGACCCAGTACTTC. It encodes CASSEGAPAGGKKETQYF.

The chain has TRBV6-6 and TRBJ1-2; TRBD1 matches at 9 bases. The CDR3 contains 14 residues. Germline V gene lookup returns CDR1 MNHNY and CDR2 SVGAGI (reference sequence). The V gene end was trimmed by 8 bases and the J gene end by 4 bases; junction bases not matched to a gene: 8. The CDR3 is CASGTGQRIYGYTF. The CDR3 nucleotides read TGTGCCAGCGGGACAGGGCAGAGGATCTATGGCTACACCTTC.

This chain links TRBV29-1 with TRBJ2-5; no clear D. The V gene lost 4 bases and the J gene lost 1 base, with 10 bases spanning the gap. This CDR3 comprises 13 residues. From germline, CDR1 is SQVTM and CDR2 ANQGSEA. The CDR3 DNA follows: TGCAGCGTTGGAGGAGCCATCCAAGAGACCCAGTACTTC. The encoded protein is CSVGGAIQETQYF.

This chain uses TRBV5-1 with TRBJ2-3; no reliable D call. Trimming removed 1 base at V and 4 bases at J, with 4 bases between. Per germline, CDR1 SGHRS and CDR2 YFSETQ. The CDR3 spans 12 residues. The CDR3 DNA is TGCGCCAGCAGCTTGCGGGCAGATACGCAGTATTTT. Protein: CASSLRADTQYF.

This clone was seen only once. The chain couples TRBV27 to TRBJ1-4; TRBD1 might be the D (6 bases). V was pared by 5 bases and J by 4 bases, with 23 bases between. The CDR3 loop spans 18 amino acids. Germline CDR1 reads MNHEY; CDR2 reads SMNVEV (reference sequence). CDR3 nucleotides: TGTGCCAGCAGTGCGGCTCCAGGGGCTGCGGTTGGTAATGAAAAACTGTTTTTT. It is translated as CASSAAPGAAVGNEKLFF.

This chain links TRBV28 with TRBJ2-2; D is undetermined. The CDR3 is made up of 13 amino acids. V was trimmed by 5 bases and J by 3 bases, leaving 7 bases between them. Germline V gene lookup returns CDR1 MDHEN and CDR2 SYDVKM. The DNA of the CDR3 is TGTGCCAGCAGTCTTCGGGACACCGGGGAGCTGTTTTTT. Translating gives CASSLRDTGELFF.

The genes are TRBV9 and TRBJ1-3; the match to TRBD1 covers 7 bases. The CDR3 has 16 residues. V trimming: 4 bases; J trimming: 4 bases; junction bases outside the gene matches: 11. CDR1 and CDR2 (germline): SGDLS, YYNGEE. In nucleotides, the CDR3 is TGTGCCAGCAGCCCCCGAGGAGGGGGCGCAGGAAACACCATATATTTT. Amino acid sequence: CASSPRGGGAGNTIYF.

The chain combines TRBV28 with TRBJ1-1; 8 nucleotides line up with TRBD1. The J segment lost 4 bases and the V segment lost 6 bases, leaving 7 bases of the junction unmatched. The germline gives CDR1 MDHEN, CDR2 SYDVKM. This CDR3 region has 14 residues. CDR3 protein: CASRVDREITEAFF. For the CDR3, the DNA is TGTGCCAGCAGGGTGGACAGGGAGATCACTGAAGCTTTCTTT.

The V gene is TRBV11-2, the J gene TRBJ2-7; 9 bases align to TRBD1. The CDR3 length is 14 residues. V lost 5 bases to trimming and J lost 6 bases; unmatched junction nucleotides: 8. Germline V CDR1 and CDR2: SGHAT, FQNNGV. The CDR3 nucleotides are TGTGCCAGCAGCGCCCTGGGGACAGGGTCCGAGCAGTACTTC. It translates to CASSALGTGSEQYF.

CDR3 sequence (DNA): TGTGCCAGCAGCTTGGCCCCGGGACAGGGGTACAATGAGCAGTTCTTC. Amino acids: CASSLAPGQGYNEQFF. V and J are TRBV5-6 and TRBJ2-1; 10 bases map to TRBD1. Per the germline V gene, CDR1 is SGHDT and CDR2 is YYEEEE. This CDR3 contains 16 residues. V was pared by 0 bases and J by 4 bases, with 4 bases of the junction left unmatched.

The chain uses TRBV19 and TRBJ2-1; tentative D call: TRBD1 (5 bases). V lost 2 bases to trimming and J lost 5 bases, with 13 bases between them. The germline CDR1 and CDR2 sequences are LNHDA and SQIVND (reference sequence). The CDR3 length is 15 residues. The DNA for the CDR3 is TGTGCCAGTAGTATAAGACAGTCTACCAACAATGAGCAGTTCTTC. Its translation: CASSIRQSTNNEQFF.